This record concerns one T cell receptor beta chain sequence. Its antigen is not identified. This record belongs to a study of T cells in localized non-small cell lung cancer. Study results and limitations: Longer overall survival accompanied higher blood T cell density. Median 57 top-100 tumor clones were shared with paired adjacent lung. Tumor trailed uninvolved adjacent lung in T cell clonality, which peaked there.

The data were produced by immunoSEQ multiplex PCR, yet TCRdb's version contains in-frame clones alone and is incomplete. The sample holds just over 70,000 clones, 80% to 90% seen once. The CDR3 totals 16 residues. The germline CDR1 and CDR2 sequences are SGHRS and YFSETQ. V shed 5 bases and J 6 bases; nucleotides not matched to a gene: 9. This TCR was sampled from an older male donor with stage III squamous cell lung carcinoma. The chain carries TRBV5-1 and TRBJ2-2, with 11 positions matching TRBD1. The sequencing used peripheral blood, collected before any cancer treatment. The CDR3 nucleotides read TGCGCCAGCAGACACCGAGGGACAGGGGGGGCCGGGGAGCTGTTTTTT. Translation: CASRHRGTGGAGELFF. The entire variable domain, with the rest obtained from reference TRBV5-1 and TRBJ2-2, is as follows: KAGVTQTPRYLIKTRGQQVTLSCSPISGHRSVSWYQQTPGQGLQFLFEYFSETQRNKGNFPGRFSGRQFSNSRSEMNVSTLELGDSALYLCASRHRGTGGAGELFFGEGSRLTVL.